This T cell receptor beta chain was recovered during a study of blood T cell repertoires in COVID-19. The CDR3 is made up of 10 amino acids. Trimming shortened V by 0 bases and J by 8 bases, and 4 bases separated the two germline ends. Germline V CDR1 and CDR2: DFQATT, SNEGSKA (reference sequence). The study drew participants aged 18 to 89 years from about two dozen US areas. Participants reported their clinical history, and cohort assignment relied on those reports. Symptom resolution, clearance, or two negative PCRs marked the recovered donors of Cohort 3. This clone has a handful of counts. Profiled with immunoSEQ multiplex PCR; TCRdb holds only in-frame clones, not every one. The sample has some 270,000 clones, 84% seen once.

The chain combines TRBV20-1 with TRBJ1-1; D is undetermined. The receptor was derived from a man in his fifties or sixties who had recovered from COVID-19. Sequencing was carried out using PBMCs or T cells enriched from blood (not recorded which). The DNA of the CDR3 is TGCAGTGCTAGAGACAGGGAAGCTTTCTTT. Residues: CSARDREAFF.